One sample yielded the 3 T cell receptor beta chains listed below, sequenced in a study of OX40 agonist ivuxolimab in advanced cancers. Profiling relied on immunoSEQ multiplex PCR, and the TCRdb table lists in-frame clones only, not all of them. The sample has approximately 90,000 clones, 75% to 95% seen once. The starting material was CD4+ or CD8+ T cells sorted from blood, obtained in a trial of the OX40 agonist ivuxolimab. These TCRs come from an adult with an advanced solid tumor such as melanoma, head and neck, liver or kidney cancer.

The rearrangement uses TRBV18 and TRBJ2-3; TRBD2 might be the D (5 bases). The CDR3 consists of 16 residues. Trimming stripped 4 bases from V and 2 bases from J, with 16 bases between. The germline V gene has CDR1 KGHSH and CDR2 LQKENI. This CDR3 is CASSQMNQRLTDTQYF. DNA for the CDR3: TGTGCCAGCTCACAGATGAATCAGCGGCTCACAGATACGCAGTATTTT.

This clone has only a few counts. The chain is built from TRBV28 and TRBJ1-3; D remains unclear. CDR1 and CDR2 from the germline V gene are MDHEN and SYDVKM. The V gene lost 6 bases and the J gene lost 4 bases, with 7 bases spanning the gap. The CDR3 runs to 12 residues. In DNA form, the CDR3 reads TGTGCCAGCAGGATGGGGGGAAACACCATATATTTT. It codes for CASRMGGNTIYF.

The DNA for the CDR3 is TGTGCCAGCAGATCCGGACTAGCGGGAGGGCCGGGCTACAATGAGCAGTTCTTC. It specifies CASRSGLAGGPGYNEQFF. The rearrangement links TRBV5-4 to TRBJ2-1; TRBD2 matches at 15 bases. This CDR3 is 18 amino acids long. With V trimmed by 5 bases and J by 3 bases, 9 bases remained unmatched. Germline assignment: CDR1 SGHNT and CDR2 YYREEE (reference sequence).